This is a list of T cell receptor beta chains from one sample in a study of T-cell reconstitution after alpha-beta-depleted transplantation in children. TCRdb ran MiXCR on the PCR reads and lists one entry per CDR3 protein. The profile shows fewer than 500,000 distinct CDR3 sequences, around two fifths of them singletons. Source: PBMCs, taken before TCRalphabeta/CD19-depleted stem cell transplant. These receptors originate from a girl aged 2-10 years with aplastic anemia, due to receive a stem cell transplant. Each CDR3 is given with its conserved first and last residue. The D gene is left open where the match is weak. Size is stated for part of the rows, as once, few or many counts, or as a class when the clone is expanded.

size	V	J	D	CDR3	DNA
NA	TRBV28	TRBJ2-3	TRBD2	CASSLWAGERATDTQYF	TGTGCCAGCAGTTTATGGGCGGGGGAGCGCGCCACAGATACGCAGTATTTT
NA	TRBV6-2/TRBV6-3	TRBJ1-1	TRBD1	CASSPSGDRLNTEAFF	TGTGCCAGCAGCCCCTCGGGGGACAGGCTGAACACTGAAGCTTTCTTT
many	TRBV6-5	TRBJ2-7	NA	CASSFSLGYEQYF	TGTGCCAGCAGTTTTTCACTCGGCTACGAGCAGTACTTC
NA	TRBV20-1	TRBJ2-5	NA	CSARFSWEGETQYF	TGCAGTGCTAGGTTCTCGTGGGAAGGGGAGACCCAGTACTTC
many	TRBV5-5	TRBJ2-1	NA	CASSPTGTQPYNEQFF	TGTGCCAGCAGCCCCACCGGGACCCAGCCCTACAATGAGCAGTTCTTC
few	TRBV10-3	TRBJ1-3	NA	CAMGSGNTIYF	TGTGCCATGGGGTCTGGAAACACCATATATTTT
NA	TRBV29-1	TRBJ2-3	TRBD2	CSVVTREGRTDTQYF	TGCAGCGTTGTTACCCGGGAGGGCAGGACAGATACGCAGTATTTT
NA	TRBV2	TRBJ2-7	NA	CASTPKQYF	TGTGCCAGCACCCCGAAGCAGTACTTC
NA	TRBV10-2	TRBJ2-1	TRBD1	CASSDIRGYNEQFF	TGCGCCAGCAGTGACATCAGGGGGTACAATGAGCAGTTCTTC
many	TRBV5-1	TRBJ2-2	NA	CASSPSGTGELFF	TGCGCCAGCAGCCCCTCCGGGACCGGGGAGCTGTTTTTT
many	TRBV20-1	TRBJ1-1	NA	CSASRLGFRTEAFF	TGCAGTGCGTCCCGACTCGGGTTCCGCACTGAAGCTTTCTTT
NA	TRBV12-3/TRBV12-4	TRBJ1-6	TRBD1	CASSPSGQGYSPLHF	TGTGCCAGCAGTCCCTCGGGACAGGGGTATTCACCCCTCCACTTT
NA	TRBV2	TRBJ2-1	NA	CASSDVGDNEQFF	TGTGCCAGCAGTGATGTGGGAGACAATGAGCAGTTCTTC
NA	TRBV30	TRBJ2-1	TRBD1	CAWSIGTDNEQFF	TGTGCCTGGAGTATCGGGACAGACAATGAGCAGTTCTTC
many	TRBV18	TRBJ2-1	TRBD2	CASSPGLALGLFF	TGTGCCAGCTCACCCGGACTAGCTCTCGGGCTGTTCTTC
many	TRBV7-9	TRBJ2-7	NA	CASSLVVANSYEQYF	TGTGCCAGCAGCTTAGTAGTAGCGAACTCCTACGAGCAGTACTTC
NA	TRBV27	TRBJ1-6	NA	CASSLSRTGGSFHF	TGTGCCAGCAGTTTATCGAGGACCGGCGGCAGTTTCCACTTT
NA	TRBV7-3	TRBJ2-7	TRBD1	CASLDNRDRNAYEQYF	TGTGCCAGCCTAGACAACCGGGACAGAAACGCCTACGAGCAGTACTTC
many	TRBV6-5	TRBJ2-7	TRBD2	CASSYPSGRVYEQYF	TGTGCCAGCAGTTACCCCAGCGGGAGGGTGTACGAGCAGTACTTC
few	TRBV11-2	TRBJ2-5	TRBD1	CASSLGQGVFQATQYF	TGTGCCAGCAGCTTAGGACAGGGGGTCTTCCAGGCGACCCAGTACTTC
NA	TRBV11-2	TRBJ1-5	NA	CASSLVEGRSLARDQYQPQHF	TGTGCCAGCAGCTTAGTGGAGGGGAGGTCTTTGGCCCGCGATCAATATCAGCCCCAGCATTTT
many	TRBV15	TRBJ2-1	NA	CATSKEKSVAINEQFF	TGTGCCACCAGCAAAGAGAAAAGCGTAGCTATAAATGAGCAGTTCTTC
NA	TRBV6-1	TRBJ2-3	TRBD2	CASLPETSGSADTQYF	TGTGCCAGCCTTCCTGAGACTAGCGGGAGTGCAGATACGCAGTATTTT
NA	TRBV21-1	TRBJ1-2	NA	CASSPHEGTGTNYGYTF	TGTGCCAGCAGCCCCCATGAGGGAACAGGGACTAACTATGGCTACACCTTC
few	TRBV29-1	TRBJ1-2	TRBD1	CSVELAGGAGVYTF	TGCAGCGTTGAACTCGCAGGGGGCGCAGGTGTCTACACCTTC
NA	TRBV6-5	TRBJ2-3	NA	CASSYPGENTQYF	TGTGCCAGCAGTTACCCCGGTGAGAATACGCAGTATTTT
many	TRBV24-1	TRBJ2-1	TRBD2	CATNRDGLVDEQFF	TGTGCCACCAACCGCGACGGACTAGTCGATGAGCAGTTCTTC
once	TRBV29-1	TRBJ2-5	NA	CSVEDEDRQETQYF	TGCAGCGTTGAAGATGAAGATAGGCAGGAGACCCAGTACTTC
many	TRBV6-1	TRBJ1-6	NA	CASNEGGANSPLHF	TGTGCCAGCAACGAAGGGGGGGCGAATTCACCCCTCCACTTT
NA	TRBV6-1	TRBJ1-1	NA	CASRPLGQTPNTEAFF	TGTGCCAGCAGACCCCTGGGTCAGACCCCGAACACTGAAGCTTTCTTT
many	TRBV12-3/TRBV12-4	TRBJ2-7	NA	CASSLGLGYEQYF	TGTGCCAGCAGTTTGGGGTTGGGGTACGAGCAGTACTTC
few	TRBV11-2	TRBJ1-5	NA	CASSLSTVSNQPQHF	TGTGCCAGCAGCTTATCGACGGTTAGCAATCAGCCCCAGCATTTT
few	TRBV4-3	TRBJ2-1	TRBD2	CASSQDLALAGNVNEQFF	TGCGCCAGCAGCCAAGATCTCGCGCTAGCGGGAAATGTTAATGAGCAGTTCTTC
few	TRBV29-1	TRBJ1-1	TRBD1	CSVVPQGGTEAFF	TGCAGCGTTGTACCCCAGGGGGGCACTGAAGCTTTCTTT
few	TRBV6-2/TRBV6-3	TRBJ2-3	NA	CASSYSSDTQYF	TGTGCCAGCAGTTACTCGAGTGATACGCAGTATTTT
NA	TRBV18	TRBJ2-5	NA	CASSSRDRRQETQYF	TGTGCCAGCTCTTCTCGAGACAGGCGCCAAGAGACCCAGTACTTC
NA	TRBV7-6	TRBJ2-1	NA	CASSPNLPGVNNEQFF	TGTGCCAGCAGCCCAAACCTCCCGGGAGTCAACAATGAGCAGTTCTTC
NA	TRBV20-1	TRBJ2-1	NA	CSANQGTDNEQFF	TGCAGTGCTAATCAGGGGACGGACAATGAGCAGTTCTTC
NA	TRBV12-3/TRBV12-4	TRBJ2-2	NA	CASSPGDTGELFF	TGTGCCAGCAGTCCAGGGGACACCGGGGAGCTGTTTTTT
NA	TRBV12-3/TRBV12-4	TRBJ1-2	NA	CASSWAAGDYGYTF	TGTGCCAGCAGTTGGGCGGCGGGGGACTATGGCTACACCTTC
many	TRBV14	TRBJ1-1	NA	CASSQGRTEAFF	TGTGCCAGCAGCCAGGGGCGAACTGAAGCTTTCTTT
NA	TRBV28	TRBJ2-7	NA	CASSYRPVGNEQYF	TGTGCCAGCAGTTATCGACCGGTCGGGAACGAGCAGTACTTC
many	TRBV5-1	TRBJ1-1	NA	CASSLFSRRGLDTEAFF	TGCGCCAGCAGCTTATTTAGCCGTAGGGGTTTGGACACTGAAGCTTTCTTT
NA	TRBV6-1	TRBJ1-5	TRBD1	CASSTGVGNQPQHF	TGTGCCAGCAGCACAGGGGTCGGCAATCAGCCCCAGCATTTT
NA	TRBV12-3/TRBV12-4	TRBJ2-7	TRBD1	CASRATGGFHEQYF	TGTGCCAGCAGGGCGACAGGGGGCTTCCACGAGCAGTACTTC
many	TRBV6-2/TRBV6-3	TRBJ2-7	TRBD2	CASSYRLAGDIEQYF	TGTGCCAGCAGTTATCGACTAGCGGGAGACATAGAGCAGTACTTC
NA	TRBV5-1	TRBJ2-7	TRBD1	CASNSGTGHEQYF	TGCGCCAGCAACTCCGGGACAGGGCACGAGCAGTACTTC
many	TRBV6-5	TRBJ1-6	NA	CASSYQKGNNSPLHF	TGTGCCAGCAGTTACCAGAAGGGGAATAATTCACCCCTCCACTTT
few	TRBV29-1	TRBJ1-2	TRBD1	CSGREGAQGDGYTF	TGCAGCGGGAGGGAGGGGGCGCAAGGGGATGGCTACACCTTC
NA	TRBV6-1	TRBJ2-5	NA	CDSSPGILGGWTQYF	TGTGACAGCAGCCCCGGCATTTTGGGGGGTTGGACCCAGTACTTC
NA	TRBV12-3/TRBV12-4	TRBJ2-2	NA	CASSSMGLLGELFF	TGTGCCAGCAGTTCAATGGGACTGCTCGGGGAGCTGTTTTTT
few	TRBV6-1	TRBJ2-3	NA	CASSEAQFIPADTQYF	TGTGCCAGCAGTGAAGCGCAGTTCATCCCGGCGGATACGCAGTATTTT
NA	TRBV12-3/TRBV12-4	TRBJ2-3	NA	CASSPKKAGGDTQYF	TGTGCCAGCAGTCCCAAGAAAGCGGGTGGAGATACGCAGTATTTT
once	TRBV7-9	TRBJ2-7	TRBD1	CASRVQGINEQYF	TGTGCCAGCAGGGTACAGGGGATCAACGAGCAGTACTTC
NA	TRBV4-1	TRBJ2-7	TRBD1	CASSQQGAPYEQYF	TGCGCCAGCAGCCAACAGGGGGCGCCCTACGAGCAGTACTTC